The T cell receptor (beta chain) described here comes from a study of CD8+ T cells in alopecia areata. CDR3 length: 12 amino acids. Trimming left V 5 bases short and J 6 bases short, with 13 bases between. The germline V gene has CDR1 SQVTM and CDR2 ANQGSEA. This clone was seen more than once but under ten times. The sorting of PBMCs gave CD4+ and CD8+ T cells. Extracted from the samples, RNA was reverse transcribed into cDNA to serve as the sequencing template. Using immunoSEQ multiplex PCR, the repertoire was profiled, and TCRdb retains in-frame clones only, with some absent. The data show over 200,000 clones, about 60% seen once.

The J gene is TRBJ1-2, the V gene TRBV29-1, with a possible D match to TRBD1 (6 bases). The source was CD4+ T cells sorted from blood, collected at week 0. The sequence derives from a human donor with alopecia areata. CDR3 sequence: CSVLQGIDGYTF. In DNA, the CDR3 is TGCAGCGTTCTGCAGGGGATCGATGGCTACACCTTC. The entire variable domain, with the rest obtained from reference TRBV29-1 and TRBJ1-2, is as follows: SAVISQKPSRDICQRGTSLTIQCQVDSQVTMMFWYRQQPGQSLTLIATANQGSEATYESGFVIDKFPISRPNLTFSTLTVSNMSPEDSSIYLCSVLQGIDGYTFGSGTRLTVV.